The TCR beta chain under discussion was sequenced for a study of blood T cell repertoires in COVID-19. About the research overall: Both acute and convalescent COVID-19 samples were obtained from the United States, Italy and Spain.

Original analysis: For nucleated cells, counts were estimated from reference gene primer amplification. Here immunoSEQ multiplex PCR was the method, and the copy in TCRdb shows in-frame clones only, minus some. That table gives V, J and clone size, and the DNA gave D and trimming. The sample lists approximately 160,000 clones, 84% occurring once. Germline CDR1 and CDR2: WSHSY and SAAADI. This CDR3 contains 12 residues. V lost 8 bases and J lost 4, with 11 bases in between. This clone was recorded once. Sequenced sample: peripheral blood. This receptor was taken from a woman aged 80 or over with acute or convalescent COVID-19. J is TRBJ1-1 and V is TRBV10-2, with D tentatively TRBD1 (5 bases). The CDR3 DNA is TGCGCCAGCCTAAGGGGTCCCACTGAAGCTTTCTTT. Its protein is CASLRGPTEAFF.